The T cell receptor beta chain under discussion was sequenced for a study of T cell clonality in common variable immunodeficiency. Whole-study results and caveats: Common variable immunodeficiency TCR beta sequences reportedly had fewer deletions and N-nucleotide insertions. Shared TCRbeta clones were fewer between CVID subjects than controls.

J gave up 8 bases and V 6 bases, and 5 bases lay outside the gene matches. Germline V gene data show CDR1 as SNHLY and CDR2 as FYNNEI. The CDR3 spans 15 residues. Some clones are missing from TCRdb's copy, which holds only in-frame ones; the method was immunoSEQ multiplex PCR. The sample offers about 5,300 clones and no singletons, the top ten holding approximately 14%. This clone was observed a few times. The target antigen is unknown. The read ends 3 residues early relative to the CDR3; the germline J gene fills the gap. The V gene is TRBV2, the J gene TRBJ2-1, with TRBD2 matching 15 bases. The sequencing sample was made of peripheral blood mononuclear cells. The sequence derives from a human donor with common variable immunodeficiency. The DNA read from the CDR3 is TGTGCCAGCAGACAGGGACTAGCGGGAGGTTATGAG. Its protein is CASRQGLAGGYE. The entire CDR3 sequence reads CASRQGLAGGYEQFF. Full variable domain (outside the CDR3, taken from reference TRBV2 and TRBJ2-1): EPEVTQTPSHQVTQMGQEVILRCVPISNHLYFYWYRQILGQKVEFLVSFYNNEISEKSEIFDDQFSVERPDGSNFTLKIRSTKLEDSAMYFCASRQGLAGGYEQFFGPGTRLTVL.